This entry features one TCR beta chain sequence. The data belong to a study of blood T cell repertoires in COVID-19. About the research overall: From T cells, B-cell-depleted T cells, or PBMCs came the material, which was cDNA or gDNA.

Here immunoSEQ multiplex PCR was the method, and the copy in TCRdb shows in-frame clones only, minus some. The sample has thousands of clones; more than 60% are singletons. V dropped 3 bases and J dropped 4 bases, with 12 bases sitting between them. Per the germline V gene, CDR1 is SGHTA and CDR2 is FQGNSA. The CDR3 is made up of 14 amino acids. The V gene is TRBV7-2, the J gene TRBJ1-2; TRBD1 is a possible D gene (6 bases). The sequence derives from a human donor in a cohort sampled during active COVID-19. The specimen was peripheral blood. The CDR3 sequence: CASSLSQGSYGYTF. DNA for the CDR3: TGTGCCAGCAGCTTGTCCCAGGGGAGCTATGGCTACACCTTC.